Detailed here is one TCR beta chain. Antigen: not known. A second PCR of about 6 to 12 cycles used a sample-barcoded 5' primer and a J-beta primer mix. Template switching added a 12-random-nucleotide identifier to every cDNA molecule. TCRdb processed the 5' RACE reads anew with MiXCR; each CDR3 protein has one entry. The repertoire includes around 1,500,000 distinct CDR3 sequences, about 30% of them detected once, and 7.7% sits in the top ten. V was shortened by 4 bases and J by 2 bases, with 13 bases between the two germline ends. The CDR3 is 15 residues long. Germline CDR1 and CDR2: MGHRA and YSYEKL. This sample was included in a study of blood T cells in healthy people across ages. Study results and caveats: Researchers judged that diversity estimates from one million T cells fell short of true values. More naive CD4+ cells and higher diversity were found in long-lived than in aged donors. With naive T cell percentage, TCR beta diversity showed a strong correlation.

The specimen was blood. The source is a woman in her twenties or thirties in good health. The chain joins TRBV4-1 to TRBJ2-3; TRBD2 is a possible D gene (7 bases). The CDR3 region has the DNA TGCGCCAGCAGCCGCCTAGGGGGGGTCACAGATACGCAGTATTTT. It codes for CASSRLGGVTDTQYF.